This T cell receptor (beta chain) emerged from a study of blood T cell repertoires in COVID-19. As for the study in general: COVID-19 samples, acute and convalescent, were from the United States, Italy and Spain. PBMCs, B-cell-depleted T cells, or T cells provided the cDNA or gDNA that made up the material.

In the study's own analysis: Amplification from reference gene primers served as the basis for estimated nucleated cell counts. Profiling relied on immunoSEQ multiplex PCR, and the TCRdb table lists in-frame clones only, not all of them. V and J calls and clone size come straight from that table; D and trimming were deduced from the DNA. The data hold fewer than 300,000 clones, with around 88% observed a single time. This clone appeared a single time. The CDR3 is 14 residues long. The V end lost 4 bases, the J end lost 3 bases, and 12 bases lay between the germline ends. The germline V gene has CDR1 KGHSH and CDR2 LQKENI.

This rearrangement joins TRBV18 to TRBJ1-1; D is unresolved. This TCR came from a young man with acute or convalescent COVID-19. What was sequenced was peripheral blood. The CDR3 nucleotides read TGTGCCAGCTCACGGGTACTCGGGGACACTGAAGCTTTCTTT. This sequence encodes CASSRVLGDTEAFF. Supplemented by reference TRBV18 and TRBJ1-1, the full variable domain reads NAGVMQNPRHLVRRRGQEARLRCSPMKGHSHVYWYRQLPEEGLKFMVYLQKENIIDESGMPKERFSAEFPKEGPSILRIQQVVRGDSAAYFCASSRVLGDTEAFFGQGTRLTVV.